Each of the 14 T cell receptor beta chains below was sequenced from the same sample in a study of T cell clonality in common variable immunodeficiency. Profiling relied on immunoSEQ multiplex PCR, and the TCRdb table lists in-frame clones only, not all of them. The sample shows about 37,000 clones, no singletons; the ten largest hold 0.8% to 1%. The sample was peripheral blood mononuclear cells. Receptor source: a person between 18 and 75 years old in good health.

This clone was seen at least ten times. The CDR3 end lies 3 residues beyond the end of the read and is filled in from the germline J gene. This sequence joins TRBV7-8 and TRBJ2-1, with D uncertain. Germline V gives CDR1 SGHVS, CDR2 FQNEAQ. The CDR3 runs 13 residues. The V end was cut by 5 bases, the J end by 7 bases, with 12 bases between. The CDR3: CASSPGPHNEQFF. The CDR3 DNA, read in part, is TGTGCCAGCAGCCCCGGTCCGCATAATGAG.

This clone was observed many times. The read gets to within 3 residues of the CDR3 end, and the germline J gene fills in the rest. V and J are TRBV19 and TRBJ1-2, with D possibly matching TRBD1 (6 bases). Trimming pared 3 bases from V and 0 bases from J, leaving 11 bases between. Germline V gene lookup returns CDR1 LNHDA and CDR2 SQIVND (reference sequence). The CDR3 loop spans 15 amino acids. CDR3 sequence reads: CASSIPGQTNYGYTF. Partial CDR3 DNA: TGTGCCAGTAGTATCCCCGGACAGACTAACTATGGC.

This clone was seen repeatedly, ten times or more. The sequenced part of the CDR3 DNA is TGTGCCAGTAGTATTAGCGGGACTATATACAATGAG. Translating gives CASSISGTIYNE. From start to end, the CDR3 is CASSISGTIYNEQFF. This sequence joins TRBV19 and TRBJ2-1; TRBD2 agrees at 8 bases. The CDR3 end falls 3 residues outside the read, so it is completed with the germline J gene. The trim removed 3 bases at V and 4 bases at J, leaving 5 bases unmatched. CDR3 size: 15 residues. Germline-derived CDR1 and CDR2 are LNHDA and SQIVND (reference sequence).

This clone has only a few counts. Read sequence stops 3 residues before the CDR3 end, and the germline J gene provides the missing end. The sample holds other DNA sequences that translate to the same CDR3. This sequence joins TRBV19 and TRBJ1-5, with D possibly being TRBD1 (5 bases). The CDR3 is 15 amino acids. Germline V gene data show CDR1 as LNHDA and CDR2 as SQIVND (reference sequence). V shed 1 base and J shed 7 bases, with 14 bases lying between them. The sequenced CDR3 bases are TGTGCCAGTAGTATAGTTTCGGGGGTAAACCAGCCC. Its protein product is CASSIVSGVNQP. The whole CDR3 protein is CASSIVSGVNQPQHF.

This clone has ten or more counts. The sequenced fragment ends 3 residues before the CDR3 boundary, so the rest is inferred from the germline J gene. V usage is TRBV4-1 and J usage is TRBJ2-5; D may be TRBD1 (5 bases). V lost 4 bases and J 0 bases, leaving 15 bases between the germline ends. The germline CDR1 and CDR2 sequences are MGHRA and YSYEKL. This CDR3 is built from 16 residues. The CDR3 bases that were read are TGCGCCAGCAGCCGCGCGCCGAACAGGCACCAAGAGACC. Translation: CASSRAPNRHQET. The complete CDR3 sequence is CASSRAPNRHQETQYF.

This clone was detected many times. The sequenced fragment ends 3 residues before the CDR3 boundary, so the rest is inferred from the germline J gene. The chain is built from TRBV19 and TRBJ2-2; D unclear. Germline V CDR1 and CDR2: LNHDA, SQIVND (reference sequence). V was shortened by 3 bases and J by 1 base, with 12 bases between the two germline ends. The CDR3 consists of 16 residues. The DNA read from the CDR3 is TGTGCCAGTAGTATCTTTGCCACTCTGAACACCGGGGAG. This encodes CASSIFATLNTGE. The CDR3 reads in full as CASSIFATLNTGELFF.

This clone has at least ten counts. Sequencing ends 3 residues short of the CDR3 end; the germline J gene provides the rest. This chain joins TRBV6-2 or TRBV6-3 and TRBJ2-7, with D possibly being TRBD1 (6 bases). V lost 5 bases, J lost 4 bases, and 9 bases lay in between. Germline values: CDR1 MNHEY, CDR2 SVGEGT. This CDR3 has 12 amino acids. CDR3 protein: CASSQDSYEQYF. Incomplete CDR3 DNA: TGTGCCAGCAGTCAGGACAGTTACGAG.

This clone was counted between two and nine times. The CDR3 end falls 3 residues outside the read, so it is completed with the germline J gene. The chain has TRBV11-1 and TRBJ2-7; the match to TRBD2 covers 8 bases. Germline trimming cut 5 bases from V and 1 base from J; bases unmatched to any gene: 7. Germline V gene lookup returns CDR1 SGHAT and CDR2 FQDESV (reference sequence). This CDR3 comprises 15 residues. The chain's CDR3 is CASSQTSGPSYEQYF. The CDR3 bases that were read are TGTGCCAGCAGCCAAACTAGCGGACCTTCCTACGAG.

This clone is medium-sized (0.01 to 0.1%). The CDR3 end is not reached by the read, which stops 3 residues before it; the germline J gene fills it in. The chain joins TRBV20-1 to TRBJ1-2; 7 nucleotides match TRBD1. V shed 1 base, J shed 6 bases, and the junction held 8 bases outside the gene matches. This CDR3 comprises 14 residues. Germline lookup yields CDR1 DFQATT and CDR2 SNEGSKA (reference sequence). The covered CDR3 bases are TGCAGTGCTAGAGTCCTGAGAGGGGGCGATGGC. This translates into CSARVLRGGDG. The full CDR3 sequence reads CSARVLRGGDGYTF.

This clone was detected ten times or more. With the read ending 3 residues before the CDR3 end, the germline J gene is used to fill in that end. The rearrangement joins TRBV5-1 to TRBJ1-1; 7 bases match TRBD1. The CDR3 loop spans 13 amino acids. The germline CDR1 and CDR2 sequences are SGHRS and YFSETQ. V dropped 0 bases and J dropped 6; count of bases not matched to a gene: 2. The covered CDR3 bases are TGCGCCAGCAGCTTGGTTGGGACAGCTGAA. It specifies CASSLVGTAE. The entire CDR3 protein reads CASSLVGTAEAFF.

This clone was counted at least ten times. The CDR3 end is not reached by the read, which stops 3 residues before it; the germline J gene fills it in. The chain uses TRBV5-1 and TRBJ2-3; 7 positions agree with TRBD2. The germline V gene encodes CDR1 SGHRS and CDR2 YFSETQ. The V gene end was trimmed by 2 bases and the J gene end by 5 bases; junction bases not matched to a gene: 8. This CDR3 region has 15 residues. Here the CDR3 reads CASSFAAGAIDTQYF. The CDR3 DNA, read in part, is TGCGCCAGCAGCTTTGCGGCGGGAGCGATAGATACG.

This clone appeared many times. The CDR3 extends 3 residues past the end of the read, so its final part is completed from the germline J gene. The chain uses TRBV20-1 and TRBJ2-5, with 10 bases lining up with TRBD2. Germline V gene lookup returns CDR1 DFQATT and CDR2 SNEGSKA (reference sequence). J lost 3 bases, V lost 2 bases, and 6 bases had no gene match. CDR3 length: 15 amino acids. The covered CDR3 bases are TGCAGTGCTAGATCTTTCGGACTAGCGGAAGAGACC. This translates into CSARSFGLAEET. The complete CDR3 reads CSARSFGLAEETQYF.

This clone showed up many times. The sequenced fragment ends 3 residues before the CDR3 boundary, so the rest is inferred from the germline J gene. The chain recombines TRBV6-1 with TRBJ2-7; 10 bases line up with TRBD2. The CDR3 is 14 residues long. Germline CDR1 and CDR2: MNHNS and SASEGT. V lost 1 base, J lost 6 bases, and 3 bases stayed unmatched. CDR3 in amino acids: CASSEVAGGGEQYF. The DNA read from the CDR3 is TGTGCCAGCAGTGAAGTAGCGGGAGGAGGCGAG.

In its sample, this clone was seen many times. Read sequence stops 3 residues before the CDR3 end, and the germline J gene provides the missing end. V gene TRBV6-2 or TRBV6-3 combines with J gene TRBJ1-4; the D gene is possibly TRBD1 (6 bases). V lost 4 bases to trimming and J lost 8 bases, with 17 bases between them. Germline V gene data show CDR1 as MNHEY and CDR2 as SVGEGT. CDR3 size: 15 residues. CDR3 in amino acids: CASSSSGQLIEKLFF. Partial CDR3 DNA: TGTGCCAGCAGTTCTAGCGGACAGCTAATAGAAAAA.